This T cell receptor (beta chain) appears in the sequencing data of a study of immune cell composition in non-small cell lung cancer. A remark on this clone: Its antigen is unidentified.

Normal lung was sampled as far from the tumour as possible, at least 3 cm. With 5 bases clipped from V and 6 bases from J, the junction kept 11 bases outside the gene matches. CDR3 length: 15 amino acids. Germline V gene data show CDR1 as MDHEN and CDR2 as SYDVKM. The method was immunoSEQ multiplex PCR; TCRdb's version includes in-frame clones alone and lacks a portion of them. This sample has about 2,000 clones; over 60% occur once, and the top ten carry more than 8%. Overall study findings and caveats: It was not proven that tumour-reactive clones equal dominant tumour-associated clones. Adenocarcinomas with higher top tumour-associated clone frequency had more reactive TILs. Roughly 80% of squamous and around 34% of adenocarcinoma cases had tumour-associated clones >0.5%.

V gene TRBV28 combines with J gene TRBJ1-1; the match to TRBD1 covers 8 bases. The source is a human donor with non-small cell lung cancer. The material sequenced was non-adjacent lung tissue. The CDR3 coding sequence is TGTGCCAGCAGTAGGCGATCAGGGGGCGCGGCTGAAGCTTTCTTT. Translation: CASSRRSGGAAEAFF.